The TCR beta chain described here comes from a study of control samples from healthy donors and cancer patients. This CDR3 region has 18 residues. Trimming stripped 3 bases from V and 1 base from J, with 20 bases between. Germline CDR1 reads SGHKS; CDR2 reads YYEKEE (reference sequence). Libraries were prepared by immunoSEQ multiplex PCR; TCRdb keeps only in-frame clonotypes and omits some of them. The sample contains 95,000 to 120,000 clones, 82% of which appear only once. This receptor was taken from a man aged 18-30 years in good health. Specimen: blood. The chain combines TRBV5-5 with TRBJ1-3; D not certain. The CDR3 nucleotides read TGTGCCAGCAGCTGGCGACGGGATTACCTTACTTCTGGAAACACCATATATTTT. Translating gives CASSWRRDYLTSGNTIYF.